This TCR beta chain is from a study of blood T cell repertoires in COVID-19. Across the whole study: COVID-19 samples collected from the United States, Italy and Spain covered acute and convalescent phases.

Self-reported history from a screening survey and questionnaire set each donor's cohort. V was shortened by 1 base and J by 1 base, with 8 bases between the two germline ends. Germline V CDR1 and CDR2: SGHNT, YYREEE (reference sequence). The CDR3 is made up of 14 amino acids. Per the study methods: How many nucleated cells were present was estimated from reference gene primer amplification. Some clones are missing from TCRdb's copy, which holds only in-frame ones; the method was immunoSEQ multiplex PCR. V, J and clone size derive from that table, while D and trimming were established from the DNA sequence. Among 300,000 to 450,000 clones, about 90% were seen once, and the ten largest hold approximately 0.99%.

Input material: PBMCs or T cells enriched from blood (not recorded which). This TCR derives from a woman aged 30 to 39 who had recovered from COVID-19. This chain uses TRBV5-4 with TRBJ1-1; D might be TRBD1 (6 bases). The CDR3 DNA is TGTGCCAGCAGCTTGAGAGGGGGGAACACTGAAGCTTTCTTT. Its translation: CASSLRGGNTEAFF. Combining the CDR3 with reference TRBV5-4 and TRBJ1-1 gives the whole variable domain ETGVTQSPTHLIKTRGQQVTLRCSSQSGHNTVSWYQQALGQGPQFIFQYYREEENGRGNFPPRFSGLQFPNYSSELNVNALELDDSALYLCASSLRGGNTEAFFGQGTRLTVV.